The present entry profiles one T cell receptor (beta chain) with its context. Its target is not known. This record comes from a study of cytomegalovirus exposure and HLA in healthy donors. Across the study: There were around 100 million unique TCR beta sequences, drawn from about 179 million T cells, in an earlier analysis.

Study-level results: In vitro, three CMV-associated chains proved specific for CMV antigens. V- and J-gene trimming in TCR beta was tied to a missense DCLRE1C variant by an analysis performed later.

It was with 60 Vbeta and 13 Jbeta primers that the PCR ran. The data were produced by immunoSEQ multiplex PCR, yet TCRdb's version contains in-frame clones alone and is incomplete. Here the sample spans 100,000 or so clones, approximately 70% being singletons. CDR1 and CDR2 (germline): MNHEY, SMNVEV (reference sequence). CDR3 length: 14 residues. Trimming cost V 4 bases and J 5 bases, with 14 bases left between them. The receptor's source is a woman aged 18-29 years in good health and CMV-seropositive. The chain joins TRBV27 to TRBJ2-5, with D possibly being TRBD2 (7 bases). The sequenced sample consisted of PBMCs. The CDR3 DNA follows: TGTGCCAGCAGTTCCCTGGGGGGGCTGGAGACCCAGTACTTC. Translated, it gives CASSSLGGLETQYF.